This T cell receptor beta chain was profiled in a study of read filtering for tumor transcriptome and immune sequencing. Study-level information: DNase treatment preceded whole-transcriptome library preparation. IR-seq gave about 4.05 to 11 million TCR reads per sample; RNA-seq gave roughly 80 to 1273. Study findings and constraints: Even smaller IR-seq throughput identified most shared clonotypes. This fraction held mixed bone marrow immune cells after CD138-negative sorting.

This clonotype has a count of ten or more. Its specificity is not known. This library used roughly 400 ng RNA and molecular barcoded adaptors spanning alpha/delta and beta/gamma chains. In TCRdb, the reads were re-called with MiXCR into one record per CDR3 protein. Of approximately 62,000 distinct CDR3 sequences in the sample, 15% to 20% were seen once. The junction had 4 bases not matched to a gene; V was cut back by 5 bases and J by 6 bases. The CDR3 runs to 13 residues. The V gene's germline CDR1 is SGHTA and CDR2 FQGTGA. The clonotype originates from a donor aged 40 or older with multiple myeloma. Sequencing was done on a sample of a population of CD138-negative cells sorted from bone marrow. The chain is built from TRBV7-3 and TRBJ2-5; 9 bases line up with TRBD1. The CDR3 spells CASSPDRGQTQYF. The CDR3 DNA is TGTGCCAGCAGCCCGGACAGGGGTCAGACCCAGTACTTC.